This note documents a single T cell receptor beta chain sequence. The sample comes from a study of OX40 agonist ivuxolimab in advanced cancers. The table came from immunoSEQ multiplex PCR; TCRdb's copy has only in-frame clones and leaves some out. The data contain some 10,000 clones, about 73% of them seen just once; the ten biggest clones take up 20% to 25%. Sequenced material: CD4+ or CD8+ T cells sorted from blood, taken in a trial of the OX40 agonist ivuxolimab. This receptor was taken from an adult with an advanced solid tumor such as melanoma, head and neck, liver or kidney cancer.

CDR3 residues: CASIIRGHQPQHF. The CDR3 coding sequence is TGTGCCAGCATCATCAGGGGGCATCAGCCCCAGCATTTT. The chain joins TRBV21-1 to TRBJ1-5; the DNA was not used to check the table's D call, TRBD1. TRBV21-1 is reported as a pseudogene. CDR3 length: 13 residues.